The source of this TCR beta chain is a study of blood T cell repertoires in COVID-19. Study details: T cells, B-cell-depleted T cells, or PBMCs supplied cDNA or gDNA.

TCRdb keeps only in-frame clones here, not all; method: immunoSEQ multiplex PCR. The sample consists of roughly 99,000 clones, roughly 80% of them appearing once. With 0 bases clipped from V and 6 bases from J, the junction kept 6 bases outside the gene matches. The CDR3 contains 15 residues. CDR1 and CDR2 from the germline V gene are MGHRA and YSYEKL. The sequenced sample consisted of peripheral blood. This chain joins TRBV4-1 and TRBJ2-5; 8 nucleotides agree with TRBD2. The receptor was isolated from a human donor in a cohort sampled during active COVID-19. The CDR3 region has the DNA TGCGCCAGCAGCCAAGAAGGCGGGGGGCGACAGACCCAGTACTTC. The encoded protein is CASSQEGGGRQTQYF.